The following is a T cell receptor beta chain sequence with its context. Antigen: not known. This sample was taken from a study of shared clonotypes between healthy human individuals. Study-level results: Naive subsets, compared against memory subsets, generally had larger estimated richness values. In this cohort, only blood was sampled, and tissue repertoires likely differ.

Profiled with immunoSEQ multiplex PCR; TCRdb holds only in-frame clones, not every one. The table lists a few million clones, roughly 95% of them singletons. The sequenced material came from naive CD4+ T cells sorted from blood. Subset here: CD45RA+ positively selected. The receptor's source is a man aged 18 to 29 in good health.

The CDR3 region has the DNA TGTGCCATCTCCACCACTTCACAGGTGAACACTGAAGCTTTCTTT. As protein: CAISTTSQVNTEAFF. The rearrangement links TRBV21-1 to TRBJ1-1; TRBD1, the D gene given by the table, was not confirmed from the DNA. TRBV21-1 is labeled a pseudogene. The CDR3 has 15 amino acids.